One and the same sample provided the 23 T cell receptor beta chains below, sequenced in a study of a mutant IDH1 vaccine in newly diagnosed glioma. Time point: week 35, safety follow-up. Topical imiquimod accompanied each vaccine dose, which consisted of 300 ug of mutant IDH1 20-mer peptide. For these TCRs, the target antigens are not known. Clones were read by immunoSEQ multiplex PCR, and TCRdb kept only the in-frame ones, dropping some. The sample includes tens of thousands of clones, 80% to 85% of them seen just once. This material consisted of PBMCs, taken from a glioma patient whose treatment included an IDH1 peptide vaccine. The receptors come from a woman under 30 with glioma.

The chain recombines TRBV9 with TRBJ1-4, with 8 bases fitting TRBD1. Trimming took 3 bases from V and 8 from J; bases not matched to a gene: 12. CDR1 and CDR2 (germline): SGDLS, YYNGEE. The CDR3 has 16 residues. The CDR3 DNA is TGTGCCAGCAGCGGGACAGGGTCCGGGGGGAGAGAAAAACTGTTTTTT. It codes for CASSGTGSGGREKLFF.

The chain combines TRBV7-2 with TRBJ2-2, with 7 bases matching TRBD1. Germline V gene sequence: CDR1 SGHTA, CDR2 FQGNSA. Trimming at V came to 5 bases and at J to 4 bases, leaving 4 bases not matched to a gene. This CDR3 is 14 amino acids long. CDR3 bases: TGTGCCAGCAGCCCCCGGACAGGCACCGGGGAGCTGTTTTTT. Translation gives CASSPRTGTGELFF.

The chain recombines TRBV6-1 with TRBJ1-1; 8 bases agree with TRBD1. Unmatched junction bases numbered 9, after V lost 6 bases and J lost 6 bases. Germline V lookup: CDR1 MNHNS, CDR2 SASEGT. The length of the CDR3 is 14 residues. The CDR3 DNA reads as TGTGCCAGCAGGGTTACTCAGGGGGCGGCTGAAGCTTTCTTT. Translating gives CASRVTQGAAEAFF.

This clone came up a few times. V gene TRBV11-2 combines with J gene TRBJ1-1; D is possibly TRBD1 (6 bases). V lost 0 bases and J lost 1, with 24 bases in between. The germline V gene has CDR1 SGHAT and CDR2 FQNNGV. The CDR3 runs to 20 residues. CDR3: CASSLEGLLAGVHKNTEAFF. The CDR3 nucleotides read TGTGCCAGCAGCTTAGAAGGGCTCTTGGCAGGGGTTCACAAGAACACTGAAGCTTTCTTT.

The genes are TRBV10-3 and TRBJ1-5, with 7 bases identical to TRBD1. The junction had 14 bases not matched to a gene; V was cut back by 9 bases and J by 0 bases. The CDR3 consists of 17 residues. From germline, CDR1 is ENHRY and CDR2 SYGVKD. CDR3 region: CAISGDGQEDSNQPQHF. The CDR3, as DNA: TGTGCCATTTCTGGGGATGGACAGGAAGATAGCAATCAGCCCCAGCATTTT.

The rearrangement joins TRBV21-1 to TRBJ1-1. TRBV21-1 is a pseudogene segment. CDR3 length: 18 residues. DNA of the CDR3: TGTGCCAGCAGCAAAGAGCGAGGGCAGGGACGGACGAACACTGAAGCTTTCTTT. Residues: CASSKERGQGRTNTEAFF.

This chain joins TRBV19 and TRBJ2-7; either TRBD1 or TRBD2 may supply D (5 bases each). V lost 5 bases to trimming and J lost 0 bases, with 11 bases between them. Germline V gives CDR1 LNHDA, CDR2 SQIVND (reference sequence). This CDR3 is built from 14 residues. The DNA for the CDR3 is TGTGCCAGTAGTCCCTCGGGACGCTCCTACGAGCAGTACTTC. Its translation is CASSPSGRSYEQYF. Supplemented by reference TRBV19 and TRBJ2-7, the full variable domain reads DGGITQSPKYLFRKEGQNVTLSCEQNLNHDAMYWYRQDPGQGLRLIYYSQIVNDFQKGDIAEGYSVSREKKESFPLTVTSAQKNPTAFYLCASSPSGRSYEQYFGPGTRLTVT.

The chain employs TRBV25-1 and TRBJ1-5; 9 bases are shared with TRBD1. The length of the CDR3 is 13 residues. V was clipped by 4 bases and J by 7 bases; unmatched bases: 2. From germline, CDR1 is MGHDK and CDR2 SYGVNS. DNA of the CDR3: TGTGCCAGCAGTGGGACAGGGGAACAGCCCCAGCATTTT. Protein sequence: CASSGTGEQPQHF. The full variable domain, with the rest looked up from reference TRBV25-1 and TRBJ1-5, is EADIYQTPRYLVIGTGKKITLECSQTMGHDKMYWYQQDPGMELHLIHYSYGVNSTEKGDLSSESTVSRIRTEHFPLTLESARPSHTSQYLCASSGTGEQPQHFGDGTRLSIL.

The V and J genes are TRBV6-6 and TRBJ1-5; D uncertain. This CDR3 is built from 12 residues. Deletions cut 6 bases from V and 1 base from J, with 4 bases between. Germline assignment: CDR1 MNHNY and CDR2 SVGAGI (reference sequence). The CDR3 bases are TGTGCCAGCAGCCCGAGCAATCAGCCCCAGCATTTT. This codes for CASSPSNQPQHF.

This clone came up once. This chain links TRBV6-5 with TRBJ1-1; D uncertain. In germline, CDR1 is MNHEY, CDR2 SVGAGI. The V gene lost 6 bases and the J gene lost 0 bases, with 14 bases spanning the gap. There are 15 residues in the CDR3. The CDR3 here is CASSIQGPLNTEAFF. The CDR3 nucleotides are TGTGCCAGCAGCATACAAGGACCCTTGAACACTGAAGCTTTCTTT.

This chain links TRBV30 with TRBJ2-2, with D uncertain. Germline V gene data show CDR1 as GTSNPN and CDR2 as SVGIG (reference sequence). V was shortened by 0 bases and J by 1 base, with 9 bases between the two germline ends. The CDR3 runs to 15 residues. In nucleotides, the CDR3 is TGTGCCTGGAGTGTATCTACTGGGAACACCGGGGAGCTGTTTTTT. It specifies CAWSVSTGNTGELFF.

This chain connects TRBV9 to TRBJ2-2; TRBD2 aligns across 7 bases. Germline trimming cut 3 bases from V and 6 bases from J; bases unmatched to any gene: 11. CDR3 size: 16 residues. Germline assignment: CDR1 SGDLS and CDR2 YYNGEE. Here the CDR3 reads CASSERAGEESGELFF. The CDR3 region has the DNA TGTGCCAGCAGCGAGCGGGCGGGGGAGGAGTCCGGGGAGCTGTTTTTT.

The chain has TRBV6-5 and TRBJ2-2; D remains unclear. Germline V gene data show CDR1 as MNHEY and CDR2 as SVGAGI. The CDR3 is 15 residues long. With 7 bases removed from V and 2 bases from J, the gap between germline ends came to 14 bases. The CDR3 reads CASIPRGRNTGELFF. For the CDR3, the DNA is TGTGCCAGCATCCCCCGAGGTCGTAACACCGGGGAGCTGTTTTTT.

The rearrangement joins TRBV6-5 to TRBJ1-5; 7 positions agree with TRBD1. This CDR3 contains 15 residues. The germline V gene has CDR1 MNHEY and CDR2 SVGAGI. The ends lost 1 base at V and 2 bases at J; junction bases unmatched: 2. The CDR3 loop reads CASSYYRGGNQPQHF. The CDR3 DNA is TGTGCCAGCAGTTACTACAGGGGCGGCAATCAGCCCCAGCATTTT.

The chain employs TRBV6-4 and TRBJ2-3; D is possibly TRBD2 (6 bases). From germline, CDR1 is MRHNA and CDR2 SNTAGT. This CDR3 is built from 15 residues. V was cut by 0 bases and J by 3 bases, with 10 bases left in between. CDR3 in amino acids: CASSDSILATDTQYF. In DNA, the CDR3 is TGTGCCAGCAGTGACTCTATCCTAGCGACAGATACGCAGTATTTT.

This clone has just one count. This sequence joins TRBV4-3 and TRBJ2-7, with TRBD1 matching 10 bases. The J segment lost 7 bases and the V segment lost 3 bases, leaving 6 bases of the junction unmatched. In germline, CDR1 is LGHNA, CDR2 YSLEER. The CDR3 loop spans 14 amino acids. In nucleotides, the CDR3 is TGCGCCAGCAGCCACGGGACAGGGGTGGGGGAGCAGTACTTC. It specifies CASSHGTGVGEQYF.

The gene calls are TRBV23-1 and TRBJ2-7; TRBD2 is a possible D gene (6 bases). TRBV23-1 is noted as an ORF with a role that remains uncertain. CDR3 length: 14 residues. The V end lost 2 bases, the J end lost 5 bases, and 13 bases lay between the germline ends. CDR3 sequence reads: CASSQRQGLHEQYF. CDR3 bases: TGCGCCAGCAGTCAAAGGCAGGGACTCCACGAGCAGTACTTC.

Here the CDR3 DNA reads TGCAGCGTTGAAGACGGTCGAGCGGGGATCACAGATACGCAGTATTTT. Its protein is CSVEDGRAGITDTQYF. The chain links TRBV29-1 to TRBJ2-3; TRBD2 aligns across 7 bases. The CDR3 totals 16 residues. Trimming removed 0 bases from V and 2 bases from J; junction bases left unmatched: 8. CDR1 is SQVTM, CDR2 ANQGSEA, per germline.

The CDR3 DNA follows: TGTGCCAGCAGCTTACGCCCAAGGCACGAGCAGTACTTC. Translated: CASSLRPRHEQYF. This chain links TRBV11-3 with TRBJ2-7; D is uncertain. Germline V gives CDR1 SGHNT, CDR2 YENEEA. CDR3 length equals 13 residues. V lost 2 bases and J lost 5, with 10 bases in between.

Turning to this clone: The same CDR3 arises from other DNA sequences in this sample as well. This rearrangement joins TRBV9 to TRBJ2-6; D call uncertain. Germline CDR1 and CDR2: SGDLS and YYNGEE. V was pared by 0 bases and J by 1 base, with 5 bases between. The CDR3 totals 15 residues. The CDR3 loop reads CASSVGGSGANVLTF. The CDR3, as DNA: TGTGCCAGCAGCGTAGGGGGTTCTGGGGCCAACGTCCTGACTTTC.

The chain employs TRBV7-9 and TRBJ2-2; D is possibly TRBD1 or TRBD2 (5 bases each). CDR1 is SEHNR and CDR2 is FQNEAQ in the germline V gene (reference sequence). V lost 4 bases to trimming and J lost 6 bases, with 15 bases between them. The CDR3 covers 15 residues. DNA for the CDR3: TGTGCCAGCAGCTCGGGACCGGGCGCATCCGGGGAGCTGTTTTTT. It is translated as CASSSGPGASGELFF.

This clone was observed once. The V gene is TRBV7-3, the J gene TRBJ2-1; D is perhaps TRBD2 (6 bases). Between the trimmed V and J ends, which lost 3 bases and 6 bases, there was a span of 15 bases. The CDR3 is 15 residues long. Germline CDR1 SGHTA, CDR2 FQGTGA. In DNA form, the CDR3 reads TGTGCCAGCAGCTTTAGCGGTAGTGGGTCCAATGAGCAGTTCTTC. It translates to CASSFSGSGSNEQFF.

The rearrangement joins TRBV6-4 to TRBJ2-1; 14 bases align to TRBD2. This CDR3 contains 16 residues. The germline V gene encodes CDR1 MRHNA and CDR2 SNTAGT. The ends lost 3 bases at V and 6 bases at J; junction bases unmatched: 4. The CDR3 here is CASSETGTSGGNEQFF. CDR3 nucleotides: TGTGCCAGCAGTGAAACCGGGACTAGCGGGGGCAATGAGCAGTTCTTC.